In this sample, the clone carrying this TCR beta chain turned up a few times. With a J-beta primer mix and a sample-barcoded 5' primer, a second PCR ran roughly 6 to 11 cycles. The template-switch adaptor, which had 12 random nucleotides, put a tag on each cDNA molecule. TCRdb reanalysed the 5' RACE reads using MiXCR and keeps one entry per CDR3 protein. The sample lists 1.5 million to 2 million distinct CDR3 sequences; 49% were seen once. The CDR3 spans 16 residues. In germline, CDR1 is SGDLS, CDR2 YYNGEE. The V end lost 0 bases, the J end lost 2 bases, and 14 bases lay between the germline ends. This entry belongs to a study of blood T cells in healthy people across ages.

The sequencing input was blood. The receptor's source is a woman in her thirties or forties in good health. The rearrangement joins TRBV9 to TRBJ2-5, with D hard to call. The CDR3 reads CASSVGTLGRQETQYF. CDR3 nucleotides: TGTGCCAGCAGCGTAGGGACCCTGGGCAGACAAGAGACCCAGTACTTC.